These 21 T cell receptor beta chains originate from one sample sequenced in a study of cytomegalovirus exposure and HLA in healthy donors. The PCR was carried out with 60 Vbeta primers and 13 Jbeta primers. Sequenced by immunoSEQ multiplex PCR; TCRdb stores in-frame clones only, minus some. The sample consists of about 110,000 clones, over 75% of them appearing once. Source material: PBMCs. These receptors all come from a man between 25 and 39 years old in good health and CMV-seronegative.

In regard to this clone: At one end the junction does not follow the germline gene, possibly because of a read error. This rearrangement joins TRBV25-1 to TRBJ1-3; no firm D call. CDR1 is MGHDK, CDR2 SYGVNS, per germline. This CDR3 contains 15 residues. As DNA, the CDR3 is TGTGCCAGCCGTGATTTTACGGGGTCTGGAAACACCATATATTTT. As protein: CASRDFTGSGNTIYF.

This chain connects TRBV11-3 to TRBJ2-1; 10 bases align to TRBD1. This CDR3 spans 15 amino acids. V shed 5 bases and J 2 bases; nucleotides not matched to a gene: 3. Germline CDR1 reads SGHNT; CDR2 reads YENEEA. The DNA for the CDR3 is TGTGCCAGCAGCCCGGGACAGGGGACCTACAATGAGCAGTTCTTC. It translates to CASSPGQGTYNEQFF.

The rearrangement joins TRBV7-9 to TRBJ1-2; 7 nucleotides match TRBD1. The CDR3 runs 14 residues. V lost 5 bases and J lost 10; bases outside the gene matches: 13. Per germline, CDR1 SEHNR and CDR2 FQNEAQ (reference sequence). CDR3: CASSPSTGRPSYTF. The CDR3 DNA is TGTGCCAGCAGCCCTTCGACAGGGCGTCCTTCCTACACCTTC.

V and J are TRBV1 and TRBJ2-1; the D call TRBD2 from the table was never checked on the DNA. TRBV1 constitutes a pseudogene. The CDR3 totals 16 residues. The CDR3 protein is CTSSQESGGINNEQFF. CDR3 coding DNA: TGCACCAGCAGCCAGGAGAGCGGGGGGATAAACAATGAGCAGTTCTTC.

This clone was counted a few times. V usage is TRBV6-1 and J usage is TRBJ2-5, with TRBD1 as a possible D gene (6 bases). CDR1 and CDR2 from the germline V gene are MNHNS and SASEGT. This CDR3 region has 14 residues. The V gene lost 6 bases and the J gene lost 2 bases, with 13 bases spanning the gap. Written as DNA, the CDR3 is TGTGCCAGCAGGGTAGACAGGCTGCAAGAGACCCAGTACTTC. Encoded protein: CASRVDRLQETQYF.

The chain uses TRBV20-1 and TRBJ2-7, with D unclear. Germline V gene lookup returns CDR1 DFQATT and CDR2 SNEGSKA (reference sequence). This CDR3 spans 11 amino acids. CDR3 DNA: TGCAGCTTCAAGCGAGGCCCCGAGCAGTACTTC. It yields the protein CSFKRGPEQYF.

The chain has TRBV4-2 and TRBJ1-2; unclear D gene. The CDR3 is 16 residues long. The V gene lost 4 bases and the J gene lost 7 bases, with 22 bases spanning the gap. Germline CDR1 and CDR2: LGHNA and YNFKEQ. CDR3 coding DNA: TGTGCCAGCAGCCTTCTGTTTAGGGAGGGCCATCTTGGCTACACCTTC. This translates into CASSLLFREGHLGYTF.

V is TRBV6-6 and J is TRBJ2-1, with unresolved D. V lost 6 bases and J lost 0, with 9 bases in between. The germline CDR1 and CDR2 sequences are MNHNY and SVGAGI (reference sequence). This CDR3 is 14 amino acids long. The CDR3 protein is CASREPGSYNEQFF. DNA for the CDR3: TGTGCCAGCAGGGAACCGGGCTCCTACAATGAGCAGTTCTTC.

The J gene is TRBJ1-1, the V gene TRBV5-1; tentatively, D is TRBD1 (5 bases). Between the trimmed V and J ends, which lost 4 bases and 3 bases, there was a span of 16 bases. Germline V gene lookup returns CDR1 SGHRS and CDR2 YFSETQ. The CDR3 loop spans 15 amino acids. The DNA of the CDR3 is TGCGCCAGCAGCCCGGGGACTGGGGCGGACACTGAAGCTTTCTTT. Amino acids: CASSPGTGADTEAFF.

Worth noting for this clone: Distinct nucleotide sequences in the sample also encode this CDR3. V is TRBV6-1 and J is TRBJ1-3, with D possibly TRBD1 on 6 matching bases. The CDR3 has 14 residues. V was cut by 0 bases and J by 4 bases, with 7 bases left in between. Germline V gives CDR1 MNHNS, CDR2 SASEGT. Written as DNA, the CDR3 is TGTGCCAGCAGTGAAGCTACAGGGGGAAACACCATATATTTT. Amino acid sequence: CASSEATGGNTIYF.

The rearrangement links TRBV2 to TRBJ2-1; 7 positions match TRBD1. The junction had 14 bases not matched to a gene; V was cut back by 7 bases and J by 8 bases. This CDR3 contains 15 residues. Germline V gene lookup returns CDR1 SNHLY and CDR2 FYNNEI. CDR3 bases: TGTGCCAGCATCCATGAACAGGGGATTTTCGATGAGCAGTTCTTC. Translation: CASIHEQGIFDEQFF.

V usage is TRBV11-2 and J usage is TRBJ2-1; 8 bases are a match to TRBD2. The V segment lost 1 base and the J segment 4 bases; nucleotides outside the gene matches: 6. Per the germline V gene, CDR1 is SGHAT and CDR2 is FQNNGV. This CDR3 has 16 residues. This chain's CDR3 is CASSLVRPSGYNEQFF. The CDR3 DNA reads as TGTGCCAGCAGCTTAGTTCGACCTAGCGGGTACAATGAGCAGTTCTTC.

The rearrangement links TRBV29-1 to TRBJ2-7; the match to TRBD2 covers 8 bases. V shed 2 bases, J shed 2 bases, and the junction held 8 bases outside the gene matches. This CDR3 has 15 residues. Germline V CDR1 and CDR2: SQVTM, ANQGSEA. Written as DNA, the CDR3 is TGCAGCGTTGAATTAGCGGGGAAGAGACCCTACGAGCAGTACTTC. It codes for CSVELAGKRPYEQYF.

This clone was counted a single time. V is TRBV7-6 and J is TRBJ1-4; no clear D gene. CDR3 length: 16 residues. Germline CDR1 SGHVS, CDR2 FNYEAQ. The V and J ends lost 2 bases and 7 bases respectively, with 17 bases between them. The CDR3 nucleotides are TGTGCCAGCAGCTTATCGTCCTGGGCCCCTACTGAAAAACTGTTTTTT. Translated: CASSLSSWAPTEKLFF. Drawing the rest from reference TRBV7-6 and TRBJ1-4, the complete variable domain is GAGVSQSPRYKVTKRGQDVALRCDPISGHVSLYWYRQALGQGPEFLTYFNYEAQQDKSGLPNDRFSAERPEGSISTLTIQRTEQRDSAMYRCASSLSSWAPTEKLFFGSGTQLSVL.

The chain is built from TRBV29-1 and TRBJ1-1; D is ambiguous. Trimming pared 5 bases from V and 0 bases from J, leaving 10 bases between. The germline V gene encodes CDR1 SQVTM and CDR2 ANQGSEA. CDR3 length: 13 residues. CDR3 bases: TGCAGCGTTTTCAGAAACATGAACACTGAAGCTTTCTTT. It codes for CSVFRNMNTEAFF.

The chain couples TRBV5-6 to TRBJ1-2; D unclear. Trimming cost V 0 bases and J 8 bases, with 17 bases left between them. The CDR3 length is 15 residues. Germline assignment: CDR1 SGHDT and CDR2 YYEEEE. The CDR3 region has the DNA TGTGCCAGCAGCTTGGGGTCAGTATTGCAATGGGGCTACACCTTC. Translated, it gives CASSLGSVLQWGYTF.

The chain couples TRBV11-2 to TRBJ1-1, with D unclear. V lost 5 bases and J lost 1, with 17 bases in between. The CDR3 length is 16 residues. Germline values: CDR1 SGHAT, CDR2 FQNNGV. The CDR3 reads CASSTPVGYSNTEAFF. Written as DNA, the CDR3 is TGTGCCAGCAGCACCCCCGTCGGGTATTCGAACACTGAAGCTTTCTTT. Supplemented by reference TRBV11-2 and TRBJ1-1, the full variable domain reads EAGVAQSPRYKIIEKRQSVAFWCNPISGHATLYWYQQILGQGPKLLIQFQNNGVVDDSQLPKDRFSAERLKGVDSTLKIQPAKLEDSAVYLCASSTPVGYSNTEAFFGQGTRLTVV.

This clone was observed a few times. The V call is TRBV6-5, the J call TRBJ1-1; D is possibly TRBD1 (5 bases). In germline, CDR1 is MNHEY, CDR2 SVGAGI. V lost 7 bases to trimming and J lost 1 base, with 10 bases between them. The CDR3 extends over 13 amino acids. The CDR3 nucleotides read TGTGCCAGCACCGGGGACTCGAACACTGAAGCTTTCTTT. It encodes CASTGDSNTEAFF.

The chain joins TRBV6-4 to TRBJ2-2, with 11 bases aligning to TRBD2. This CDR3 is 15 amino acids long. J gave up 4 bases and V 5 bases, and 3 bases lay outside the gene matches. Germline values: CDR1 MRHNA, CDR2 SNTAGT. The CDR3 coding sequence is TGTGCCAGCAGTAGGCTAGCGGGAGGCACCGGGGAGCTGTTTTTT. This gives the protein CASSRLAGGTGELFF.

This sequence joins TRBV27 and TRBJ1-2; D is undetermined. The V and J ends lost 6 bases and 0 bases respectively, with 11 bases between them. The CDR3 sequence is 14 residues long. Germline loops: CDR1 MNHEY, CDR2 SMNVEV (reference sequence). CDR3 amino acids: CASRPPGTNYGYTF. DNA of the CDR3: TGTGCCAGCAGGCCACCGGGGACTAACTATGGCTACACCTTC.

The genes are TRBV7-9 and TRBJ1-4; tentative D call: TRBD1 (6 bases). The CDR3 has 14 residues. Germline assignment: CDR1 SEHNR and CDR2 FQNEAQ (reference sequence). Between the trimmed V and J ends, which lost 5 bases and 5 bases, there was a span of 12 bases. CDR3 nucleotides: TGTGCCAGCAGCCCGGGACACAGCAATGAAAAACTGTTTTTT. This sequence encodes CASSPGHSNEKLFF.